A single sample gave rise to the 19 T cell receptor beta chains below, sequenced in a study of blood T cell repertoires in COVID-19. Assay: immunoSEQ multiplex PCR; the TCRdb copy retains only in-frame clones and omits some. The sample lists about 240,000 clones, approximately 83% seen once, with 9.6% in the top ten. The specimen was peripheral blood. These receptors all stem from a woman older than 75 with acute or convalescent COVID-19.

This clone was counted between two and nine times. The chain links TRBV27 to TRBJ1-6; no reliable D call. Between the trimmed V and J ends, which lost 4 bases and 0 bases, there was a span of 7 bases. Germline CDR1 reads MNHEY; CDR2 reads SMNVEV (reference sequence). The CDR3 totals 15 residues. CDR3 in amino acids: CASSSLSSYNSPLHF. The DNA of the CDR3 is TGTGCCAGCAGTTCCCTGAGCTCCTATAATTCACCCCTCCACTTT.

V is TRBV6-5 and J is TRBJ2-7, with 8 bases identical to TRBD2. The CDR3 covers 15 residues. Trimming at V came to 7 bases and at J to 5 bases, leaving 13 bases not matched to a gene. Germline V gene lookup returns CDR1 MNHEY and CDR2 SVGAGI. The CDR3 DNA is TGTGCCAGCACCTCCGGGGGGGGAGGAGAAGACGAGCAGTACTTC. The encoded protein is CASTSGGGGEDEQYF.

The chain combines TRBV19 with TRBJ2-7; a possible D gene is TRBD2 (5 bases). CDR3 size: 12 residues. V dropped 4 bases and J dropped 5 bases, with 9 bases sitting between them. The V gene's germline CDR1 is LNHDA and CDR2 SQIVND (reference sequence). The DNA for the CDR3 is TGTGCCAGTAGTACGAACGGGAACGAGCAGTACTTC. Its translation is CASSTNGNEQYF.

The chain is built from TRBV5-4 and TRBJ1-2; no clear D gene. From germline, CDR1 is SGHNT and CDR2 YYREEE (reference sequence). The CDR3 is 13 residues long. Trimming cost V 4 bases and J 5 bases, with 12 bases left between them. CDR3 sequence: CASSPPAEYGYTF. DNA of the CDR3: TGTGCCAGCAGCCCTCCGGCGGAATATGGCTACACCTTC.

The chain joins TRBV28 to TRBJ1-6; weak D call: TRBD1 (5 bases). Germline CDR1 and CDR2: MDHEN and SYDVKM. The CDR3 consists of 13 residues. The ends were cut back, 3 bases at V and 8 bases at J, with 8 bases in the middle. DNA for the CDR3: TGTGCCAGCAGTTTTGCAGGGTATTCACCCCTCCACTTT. It yields the protein CASSFAGYSPLHF.

The chain is built from TRBV21-1 and TRBJ2-3; the D call in the table, TRBD2, was not verified against the DNA. TRBV21-1 is flagged as a pseudogene. The CDR3 consists of 16 residues. The CDR3 protein is CASSIGLAGPTDTQYF. The CDR3 DNA sequence: TGTGCCAGCAGCATCGGACTAGCGGGGCCCACAGATACGCAGTATTTT.

The chain is built from TRBV28 and TRBJ2-7; 12 bases fit TRBD2. The length of the CDR3 is 15 residues. V lost 2 bases to trimming and J lost 7 bases; unmatched junction nucleotides: 6. Germline lookup yields CDR1 MDHEN and CDR2 SYDVKM. The CDR3 DNA follows: TGTGCCAGCAGTTTACTAGCGGGGGGGCCTCGAGAGCAGTACTTC. Translation: CASSLLAGGPREQYF.

This rearrangement joins TRBV5-4 to TRBJ2-2, with D possibly TRBD2 on 5 matching bases. Germline values: CDR1 SGHNT, CDR2 YYREEE (reference sequence). V dropped 0 bases and J dropped 4 bases, with 13 bases sitting between them. The CDR3 length is 16 residues. This CDR3 reads CASSLAGIGSTGELFF. The CDR3 region has the DNA TGTGCCAGCAGCTTGGCCGGGATCGGCAGCACCGGGGAGCTGTTTTTT.

The rearrangement uses TRBV7-6 and TRBJ2-5, with 11 bases matching TRBD2. This CDR3 has 14 amino acids. The germline CDR1 and CDR2 sequences are SGHVS and FNYEAQ. With 5 bases clipped from V and 3 bases from J, the junction kept 2 bases outside the gene matches. The CDR3 loop is CASSAGLAEETQYF. The CDR3 DNA is TGTGCCAGCAGCGCGGGACTAGCGGAAGAGACCCAGTACTTC.

V gene TRBV21-1 combines with J gene TRBJ2-1; the table's D call, TRBD2, was not checked against the DNA. TRBV21-1 is designated a pseudogene. The length of the CDR3 is 13 residues. CDR3 sequence reads: CASSKVTEDEQFF. The CDR3 nucleotides are TGTGCCAGCAGCAAAGTCACGGAGGATGAGCAGTTCTTC.

Here the CDR3 reads CASSVRGREQFF. The CDR3 coding sequence is TGTGCCAGCAGCGTGAGGGGGCGTGAGCAGTTCTTC. The V and J genes are TRBV3-1 (or the pseudogene TRBV3-2) and TRBJ2-1; the match to TRBD1 covers 7 bases. There are 12 residues in the CDR3. From germline, CDR1 is LGHDT and CDR2 YNNKEL (reference sequence). V was clipped by 5 bases and J by 9 bases; unmatched bases: 4.

This clone was counted only a few times. The sample holds other DNA sequences that translate to the same CDR3. The chain employs TRBV28 and TRBJ1-2, with D perhaps matching TRBD1 (6 bases). CDR3 size: 12 residues. Germline CDR1 MDHEN, CDR2 SYDVKM. V lost 4 bases to trimming and J lost 7 bases, with 10 bases between them. CDR3 protein: CASSSTGPGYTF. For the CDR3, the DNA is TGTGCCAGCAGTTCCACAGGGCCTGGCTACACCTTC.

The chain joins TRBV29-1 to TRBJ1-3; 7 bases agree with TRBD1. Germline V CDR1 and CDR2: SQVTM, ANQGSEA. V shed 6 bases and J 2 bases; nucleotides not matched to a gene: 1. The CDR3 is 12 residues long. CDR3 in amino acids: CSVGQAGNTIYF. CDR3 in DNA: TGCAGCGTCGGACAGGCTGGAAACACCATATATTTT.

The chain recombines TRBV11-2 with TRBJ2-2; TRBD2 agrees at 7 bases. This CDR3 region has 13 residues. V trimming: 3 bases; J trimming: 8 bases; junction bases outside the gene matches: 3. The germline V gene encodes CDR1 SGHAT and CDR2 FQNNGV. The CDR3 DNA reads TGTGCCAGCAGCTTCGGGGGGTTTGGGGAGCTGTTTTTT. Encoded protein: CASSFGGFGELFF.

CDR3: CASSPGRSRALYEQYF. The CDR3 DNA is TGTGCCAGCAGCCCTGGGCGCTCCAGGGCCCTCTACGAGCAGTACTTC. V is TRBV7-6 and J is TRBJ2-7; D possibly corresponds to TRBD1 (5 bases). The CDR3 is 16 amino acids. The germline V gene has CDR1 SGHVS and CDR2 FNYEAQ. The V gene lost 5 bases and the J gene lost 3 bases, with 20 bases spanning the gap.

This clone was detected a few times. The chain uses TRBV5-1 and TRBJ1-6; D perhaps matches TRBD1 (6 bases). Looked up from germline, CDR1 is SGHRS and CDR2 is YFSETQ. V was pared by 1 base and J by 8 bases, with 13 bases between. The CDR3 has 15 residues. CDR3 sequence reads: CASSLFSPGDSPLHF. The CDR3 coding sequence is TGCGCCAGCAGCTTGTTTTCGCCAGGGGATTCACCCCTCCACTTT.

The chain has TRBV6-6 and TRBJ1-2; D possibly corresponds to TRBD1 (6 bases). V lost 6 bases and J lost 5, with 13 bases in between. CDR1 is MNHNY, CDR2 SVGAGI, per germline (reference sequence). This CDR3 has 13 amino acids. The CDR3 nucleotides are TGTGCCAGCAGGGACAGTAACCTTTATGGCTACACCTTC. Amino acids: CASRDSNLYGYTF.

J is TRBJ1-3 and V is TRBV28; the D gene is possibly TRBD1 (6 bases). Per germline, CDR1 MDHEN and CDR2 SYDVKM. This CDR3 is built from 15 residues. Trimming shortened V by 5 bases and J by 2 bases, and 13 bases separated the two germline ends. This chain's CDR3 is CASSINRVTGNTIYF. The CDR3 bases are TGTGCCAGCAGTATCAACAGGGTAACTGGAAACACCATATATTTT. Filled out from reference TRBV28 and TRBJ1-3, the complete variable domain reads DVKVTQSSRYLVKRTGEKVFLECVQDMDHENMFWYRQDPGLGLRLIYFSYDVKMKEKGDIPEGYSVSREKKERFSLILESASTNQTSMYLCASSINRVTGNTIYFGEGSWLTVV.

The J gene is TRBJ1-1, the V gene TRBV5-1, with 7 positions matching TRBD1. The germline CDR1 and CDR2 sequences are SGHRS and YFSETQ. V lost 4 bases and J lost 5; bases outside the gene matches: 8. The CDR3 totals 14 residues. CDR3 nucleotide sequence: TGCGCCAGCAGCCAACAGGGGATTGAAACTGAAGCTTTCTTT. This gives the protein CASSQQGIETEAFF.